Listed below are T cell receptor beta chains from one sample, sequenced in a study of blood T cell repertoires in COVID-19. The data were produced by immunoSEQ multiplex PCR, yet TCRdb's version contains in-frame clones alone and is incomplete. The table lists some 230,000 clones, around 82% of them singletons. Sequencing was done on a sample of peripheral blood. Receptors were obtained from a woman in her 30s who had recovered from COVID-19. Both conserved end residues are part of each CDR3. A D gene is named only where the DNA matches it firmly. The size of a clone is reported for some rows only, either as once, few or many, or as a class for expanded clones.

v_gene,d_gene,j_gene,len,abundance,CDR3aa,CDR3nt
TRBV5-4,NA,TRBJ2-7,13,NA,CASSLDGTGEQYF,TGTGCCAGCAGCTTGGACGGGACTGGCGAGCAGTACTTC
TRBV7-3,TRBD2,TRBJ2-1,19,once,CASSPSGRAVSGSYNEQFF,TGTGCCAGCAGCCCTAGCGGGAGGGCCGTCTCAGGCTCCTACAATGAGCAGTTCTTC
TRBV5-1,TRBD2,TRBJ2-1,15,NA,CASSLGAVGGNEQFF,TGCGCCAGCAGCTTGGGTGCAGTGGGAGGGAATGAGCAGTTCTTC
TRBV6-5,NA,TRBJ2-1,15,NA,CASSYARVSGNEQFF,TGTGCCAGCAGTTACGCGAGAGTGTCGGGCAATGAGCAGTTCTTC
TRBV30,NA,TRBJ2-2,14,NA,CAWSVIRYTGELFF,TGTGCCTGGAGTGTAATCAGGTACACCGGGGAGCTGTTTTTT
TRBV18,TRBD2,TRBJ2-7,14,NA,CASSTQAGVEEQYF,TGTGCCAGCTCAACCCAGGCGGGAGTGGAAGAGCAGTACTTC
TRBV6-2/TRBV6-3,NA,TRBJ2-3,14,NA,CASSRDFQKDTQYF,TGTGCCAGCAGCAGGGACTTCCAGAAAGATACGCAGTATTTT
TRBV28,NA,TRBJ1-1,15,NA,CASTSGTSYVAEAFF,TGTGCCAGCACTAGTGGTACGAGTTATGTCGCTGAAGCTTTCTTT
TRBV5-1,NA,TRBJ1-4,15,NA,CASSPGGKSGEKLFF,TGCGCCAGCAGCCCCGGCGGTAAATCCGGGGAAAAACTGTTTTTT
TRBV24-1,TRBD2,TRBJ2-1,18,once,CATSDRPGTSGYYNEQFF,TGTGCCACCAGTGATCGCCCGGGGACTAGCGGTTACTACAATGAGCAGTTCTTC
TRBV28,NA,TRBJ1-1,16,NA,CASSLTGGLTNTEAFF,TGTGCCAGCAGTTTAACTGGCGGCCTAACGAACACTGAAGCTTTCTTT
TRBV28,NA,TRBJ1-5,10,NA,CATSNQPQHF,TGTGCCACCTCCAATCAGCCCCAGCATTTT
TRBV5-1,NA,TRBJ2-7,12,NA,CASSLPGNEQYF,TGCGCCAGCAGCTTGCCAGGGAACGAGCAGTACTTC
TRBV28,TRBD1,TRBJ1-5,16,few,CASRDRGLRSNQPQHF,TGTGCCAGCAGAGACAGGGGCCTTCGGAGCAATCAGCCCCAGCATTTT
TRBV6-5,TRBD1,TRBJ1-2,14,NA,CASMSRTGDYGYTF,TGTGCCAGCATGAGCCGGACAGGGGACTATGGCTACACCTTC